This entry lists 20 T cell receptor beta chains sequenced from one sample in a study of shared clonotypes between healthy human individuals. CD8 cells regarded as naive lacked CD45RO, were positively chosen for CCR7, and omitted terminally differentiated effector memory CD45RA+ cells. Profiling relied on immunoSEQ multiplex PCR, and the TCRdb table lists in-frame clones only, not all of them. The sample gives 800,000 or so clones, about 97% of which show up once; less than 0.25% is in the top ten. What was sequenced was naive CD8+ T cells sorted from blood. These receptors all stem from a man aged 25 to 45 in good health.

This sequence joins TRBV27 and TRBJ2-7; TRBD1 aligns across 9 bases. V gave up 5 bases and J gave up 2 bases; unmatched junction bases: 4. Germline lookup yields CDR1 MNHEY and CDR2 SMNVEV (reference sequence). This CDR3 has 14 amino acids. The CDR3 DNA reads TGTGCCAGCAGTGCCGGGACAGGGACCTACGAGCAGTACTTC. It yields the protein CASSAGTGTYEQYF.

This chain joins TRBV27 and TRBJ2-7, with D perhaps being TRBD1 or TRBD2 (5 bases each). Germline V gene lookup returns CDR1 MNHEY and CDR2 SMNVEV (reference sequence). The length of the CDR3 is 14 residues. V was clipped by 1 base and J by 5 bases, with 12 bases between them. DNA of the CDR3: TGTGCCAGCAGTTTATGGGGACCTGAGGACGAGCAGTACTTC. Its translation is CASSLWGPEDEQYF.

This clone turned up a few times. J is TRBJ2-7 and V is TRBV27; 10 bases map to TRBD2. Trimming took 7 bases from V and 3 from J; bases not matched to a gene: 12. CDR1 is MNHEY and CDR2 is SMNVEV in the germline V gene (reference sequence). This CDR3 is built from 16 residues. CDR3 amino acids: CASNPAATSGDYEQYF. CDR3 nucleotides: TGTGCCAGCAACCCTGCTGCTACTAGCGGGGACTACGAGCAGTACTTC.

The rearrangement links TRBV27 to TRBJ2-1; 11 positions agree with TRBD2. The CDR3 is made up of 18 amino acids. CDR1 is MNHEY and CDR2 is SMNVEV in the germline V gene (reference sequence). Trimming cost V 6 bases and J 6 bases; bases outside gene matches: 16. CDR3 sequence reads: CASRMVAGGPSRGNEQFF. In nucleotides, the CDR3 is TGTGCCAGCAGGATGGTAGCGGGAGGGCCCTCCAGGGGCAATGAGCAGTTCTTC.

The rearrangement links TRBV20-1 to TRBJ1-2; D gene ambiguous. Trimming removed 4 bases from V and 1 base from J, with 1 base in between. The CDR3 covers 10 residues. Germline lookup yields CDR1 DFQATT and CDR2 SNEGSKA (reference sequence). The CDR3 protein is CSAINYGYTF. In DNA, the CDR3 is TGCAGTGCTATTAACTATGGCTACACCTTC.

To note about this clone: Other DNA sequences in this specimen translate into the identical CDR3. V gene TRBV6-1 combines with J gene TRBJ1-1; 7 bases fit TRBD1. V lost 1 base and J lost 4; bases outside the gene matches: 3. The CDR3 contains 14 residues. The germline gives CDR1 MNHNS, CDR2 SASEGT. The CDR3 DNA reads TGTGCCAGCAGTGAAGTAGGGGGCGGCACTGAAGCTTTCTTT. Translated, it gives CASSEVGGGTEAFF.

This chain links TRBV6-5 with TRBJ2-7; D remains unclear. V lost 2 bases, J lost 0 bases, and 11 bases lay in between. Germline V gene sequence: CDR1 MNHEY, CDR2 SVGAGI. The CDR3 loop spans 15 amino acids. CDR3 bases: TGTGCCAGCAGTTACGCCGGTGGGGTCTCCTACGAGCAGTACTTC. It encodes CASSYAGGVSYEQYF.

The chain has TRBV28 and TRBJ2-3; 9 bases map to TRBD2. The CDR3 is 13 amino acids. In germline, CDR1 is MDHEN, CDR2 SYDVKM. V dropped 6 bases and J dropped 6; count of bases not matched to a gene: 4. The CDR3 DNA sequence: TGTGCCAGCAGGGCGGGAGGGCCGGATACGCAGTATTTT. Protein: CASRAGGPDTQYF.

The chain carries TRBV11-2 and TRBJ2-3, with TRBD2 identical over 7 bases. The junction had 6 bases not matched to a gene; V was cut back by 3 bases and J by 3 bases. The CDR3 totals 15 residues. CDR1 is SGHAT, CDR2 FQNNGV, per germline. The CDR3 DNA reads TGTGCCAGCAGCTTTCGGGGGAGGGCGACAGATACGCAGTATTTT. Its protein product is CASSFRGRATDTQYF.

The V gene is TRBV11-2, the J gene TRBJ1-2; D is unclear. Looked up from germline, CDR1 is SGHAT and CDR2 is FQNNGV. V lost 4 bases and J lost 8, with 8 bases in between. This CDR3 spans 11 amino acids. The DNA of the CDR3 is TGTGCCAGCAGCTCCGCGTGGGGCTACACCTTC. Protein product: CASSSAWGYTF.

The gene calls are TRBV7-8 and TRBJ2-1, with TRBD2 matching 8 bases. The CDR3 is 15 residues long. Germline values: CDR1 SGHVS, CDR2 FQNEAQ. Trimming cost V 2 bases and J 9 bases; bases outside gene matches: 9. The chain's CDR3 is CASSLPTGLALEQFF. The CDR3 coding sequence is TGTGCCAGCAGCTTACCGACAGGACTAGCACTTGAGCAGTTCTTC.

J is TRBJ2-7 and V is TRBV27; TRBD2 agrees at 14 bases. The CDR3 extends over 15 amino acids. Per germline, CDR1 MNHEY and CDR2 SMNVEV (reference sequence). J gave up 6 bases and V 2 bases, and 3 bases lay outside the gene matches. CDR3 sequence reads: CASSLGTSGSREQYF. For the CDR3, the DNA is TGTGCCAGCAGTTTAGGGACTAGCGGGAGTCGCGAGCAGTACTTC.

The chain couples TRBV7-6 to TRBJ2-7, with TRBD2 as a possible D gene (6 bases). Between the trimmed V and J ends, which lost 2 bases and 6 bases, there was a span of 17 bases. The CDR3 is made up of 15 amino acids. The germline V gene has CDR1 SGHVS and CDR2 FNYEAQ. The CDR3 protein is CASSLSPSEISEQYF. Here the CDR3 DNA reads TGTGCCAGCAGCTTAAGTCCTAGCGAAATCAGCGAGCAGTACTTC.

The J gene is TRBJ1-2, the V gene TRBV10-3, with 9 nucleotides matching TRBD1. With 11 bases clipped from V and 6 bases from J, the junction kept 10 bases outside the gene matches. The CDR3 loop spans 13 amino acids. Germline CDR1 is ENHRY and CDR2 is SYGVKD. Here the CDR3 DNA reads TGTGCCGTCCGGGACAGGGTTTCTGATGGCTACACCTTC. The encoded protein is CAVRDRVSDGYTF.

This clone was seen once. One end of the junction is discordant with germline, which a read error may explain. The chain uses TRBV9 and TRBJ2-3, with D perhaps TRBD2 (6 bases). This CDR3 region has 15 residues. Germline V lookup: CDR1 SGDLS, CDR2 YYNGEE. As DNA, the CDR3 is TGTGCCAGCGGCGTAGGAGGGGCGGACACAGATACGCAGTATTTT. It yields the protein CASGVGGADTDTQYF.

This chain joins TRBV7-9 and TRBJ2-7; no definite D call. The germline V gene encodes CDR1 SEHNR and CDR2 FQNEAQ (reference sequence). This CDR3 has 11 amino acids. The V and J ends lost 5 bases and 5 bases respectively, with 7 bases between them. DNA of the CDR3: TGTGCCAGCAGCCGTACGAACGAGCAGTACTTC. Translating it yields CASSRTNEQYF. Variable domain in full (rest from reference TRBV7-9 and TRBJ2-7): DTGVSQNPRHKITKRGQNVTFRCDPISEHNRLYWYRQTLGQGPEFLTYFQNEAQLEKSRLLSDRFSAERPKGSFSTLEIQRTEQGDSAMYLCASSRTNEQYFGPGTRLTVT.

The chain is built from TRBV9 and TRBJ2-1; the match to TRBD1 covers 7 bases. The CDR3 runs 17 residues. The V and J ends lost 0 bases and 4 bases, in that order; junction bases with no gene match: 10. CDR1 SGDLS and CDR2 YYNGEE come from the germline V gene. CDR3 sequence: CASSVGQGLGAYNEQFF. The CDR3 nucleotides are TGTGCCAGCAGCGTAGGACAGGGCCTGGGGGCTTACAATGAGCAGTTCTTC.

This chain joins TRBV19 and TRBJ2-5; a weak D match, TRBD2 (6 bases). CDR3 length: 14 amino acids. V shed 3 bases and J shed 1 base, with 9 bases lying between them. Germline CDR1 is LNHDA and CDR2 is SQIVND (reference sequence). In nucleotides, the CDR3 is TGTGCCAGTAGTATTCTGGGACTCCAAGAGACCCAGTACTTC. Encoded protein: CASSILGLQETQYF. Together with reference TRBV19 and TRBJ2-5, the CDR3 gives the full variable domain: DGGITQSPKYLFRKEGQNVTLSCEQNLNHDAMYWYRQDPGQGLRLIYYSQIVNDFQKGDIAEGYSVSREKKESFPLTVTSAQKNPTAFYLCASSILGLQETQYFGPGTRLLVL.

This CDR3 is CASSLGAYDTDTQYF. DNA of the CDR3: TGTGCCAGCAGTTTAGGGGCCTACGACACAGATACGCAGTATTTT. V is TRBV28 and J is TRBJ2-3, with D possibly TRBD1 on 5 matching bases. The CDR3 consists of 15 residues. The V end was cut by 2 bases, the J end by 2 bases, with 11 bases between. The V gene's germline CDR1 is MDHEN and CDR2 SYDVKM. Based on the CDR3 plus reference TRBV28 and TRBJ2-3, the full variable domain is DVKVTQSSRYLVKRTGEKVFLECVQDMDHENMFWYRQDPGLGLRLIYFSYDVKMKEKGDIPEGYSVSREKKERFSLILESASTNQTSMYLCASSLGAYDTDTQYFGPGTRLTVL.

The chain joins TRBV27 to TRBJ1-3, with TRBD1 as a possible D gene (5 bases). The length of the CDR3 is 15 residues. Trimming removed 6 bases from V and 3 bases from J, with 15 bases in between. Germline CDR1 is MNHEY and CDR2 is SMNVEV (reference sequence). CDR3 DNA sequence: TGTGCCAGCAGCCCAGGGTTCACGGGTGGAAACACCATATATTTT. It codes for CASSPGFTGGNTIYF.